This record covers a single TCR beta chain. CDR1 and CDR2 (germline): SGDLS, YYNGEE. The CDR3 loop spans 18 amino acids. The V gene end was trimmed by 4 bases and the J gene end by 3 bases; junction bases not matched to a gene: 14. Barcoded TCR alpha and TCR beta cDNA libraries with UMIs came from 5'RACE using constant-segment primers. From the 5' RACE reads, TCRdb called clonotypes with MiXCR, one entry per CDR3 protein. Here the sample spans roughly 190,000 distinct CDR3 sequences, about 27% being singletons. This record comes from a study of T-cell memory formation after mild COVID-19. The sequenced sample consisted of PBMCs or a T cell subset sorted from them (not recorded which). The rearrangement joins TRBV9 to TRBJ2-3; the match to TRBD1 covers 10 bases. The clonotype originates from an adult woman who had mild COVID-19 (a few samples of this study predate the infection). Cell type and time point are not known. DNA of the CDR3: TGTGCCAGCAGCCCCTTGGGGACCGGGACAGGGGTAACAGATACGCAGTATTTT. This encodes CASSPLGTGTGVTDTQYF.